What follows are 27 T cell receptor beta chains derived from one specimen sequenced in a study of shared clonotypes between healthy human individuals. This table comes from immunoSEQ multiplex PCR, and its TCRdb copy is limited to in-frame clones, with some not included. The table records 2.3 million or so clones, approximately 95% of them present only once. The material sequenced was naive CD4+ T cells from PBMCs. Subset: CD45RA+ positively selected. Source of these receptors: a man aged 18-30 years in good health. Some clones in this sample may be carry-over from other donors' samples.

The chain employs TRBV28 and TRBJ2-7; D gene unclear. The germline V gene has CDR1 MDHEN and CDR2 SYDVKM. CDR3 size: 18 residues. Between the trimmed V and J ends, which lost 1 base and 1 base, there was a span of 20 bases. DNA of the CDR3: TGTGCCAGCAGTTTATTGGGTAGGTTGAAGAGTCGTTCCTACGAGCAGTACTTC. Translation gives CASSLLGRLKSRSYEQYF.

The rearrangement links TRBV30 to TRBJ1-2, with no clear D. The germline CDR1 and CDR2 sequences are GTSNPN and SVGIG (reference sequence). The CDR3 spans 14 residues. V dropped 0 bases and J dropped 5 bases, with 13 bases sitting between them. The CDR3 region has the DNA TGTGCCTGGAGTGTTCGGGCGGGGTTATATGGCTACACCTTC. This sequence encodes CAWSVRAGLYGYTF.

The chain employs TRBV11-1 and TRBJ2-7, with a tentative D call TRBD2 (6 bases). CDR1 is SGHAT, CDR2 FQDESV, per germline (reference sequence). V lost 5 bases to trimming and J lost 5 bases, with 22 bases between them. The CDR3 is 16 amino acids. CDR3 amino acids: CASSVQPGLSLHEQYF. The CDR3 region has the DNA TGTGCCAGCAGCGTACAGCCGGGACTCAGCCTGCACGAGCAGTACTTC. The full variable domain, its missing parts supplied by reference TRBV11-1 and TRBJ2-7, is EAEVAQSPRYKITEKSQAVAFWCDPISGHATLYWYRQILGQGPELLVQFQDESVVDDSQLPKDRFSAERLKGVDSTLKIQPAELGDSAMYLCASSVQPGLSLHEQYFGPGTRLTVT.

The chain joins TRBV7-2 to TRBJ2-7; 9 bases match TRBD2. The CDR3 length is 14 residues. The trim removed 3 bases at V and 3 bases at J, leaving 3 bases unmatched. The germline V gene has CDR1 SGHTA and CDR2 FQGNSA. CDR3 nucleotide sequence: TGTGCCAGCAGCTTTTTGCGGGAGGGCTACGAGCAGTACTTC. Translated, it gives CASSFLREGYEQYF.

The chain recombines TRBV5-1 with TRBJ1-1; D is ambiguous. V was cut by 1 base and J by 8 bases, with 15 bases left in between. Germline-derived CDR1 and CDR2 are SGHRS and YFSETQ. The CDR3 is made up of 14 amino acids. CDR3: CASSLPASGGEAFF. Here the CDR3 DNA reads TGCGCCAGCAGCTTGCCGGCCTCAGGTGGAGAAGCTTTCTTT.

The chain employs TRBV10-2 and TRBJ2-3; tentative D call: TRBD2 (6 bases). Germline values: CDR1 WSHSY, CDR2 SAAADI. V lost 2 bases, J lost 4 bases, and 13 bases lay in between. This CDR3 has 15 amino acids. The CDR3 region has the DNA TGCGCCAGCAGTGAGGGCGGGACGGTCGCAGATACGCAGTATTTT. As protein: CASSEGGTVADTQYF.

The V and J genes are TRBV5-5 and TRBJ2-5; D is unresolved. Trimming pared 4 bases from V and 2 bases from J, leaving 18 bases between. CDR3 length: 16 amino acids. In germline, CDR1 is SGHKS, CDR2 YYEKEE (reference sequence). CDR3 residues: CASSRVLVKRQETQYF. DNA of the CDR3: TGTGCCAGCAGCCGCGTCCTTGTTAAACGGCAAGAGACCCAGTACTTC.

This clone was counted a single time. The rearrangement joins TRBV27 to TRBJ2-7; no clear D gene. V lost 6 bases and J lost 1, with 13 bases in between. The CDR3 extends over 14 amino acids. Looked up from germline, CDR1 is MNHEY and CDR2 is SMNVEV (reference sequence). The chain's CDR3 is CASRARLASYEQYF. CDR3 nucleotides: TGTGCCAGCAGAGCTAGATTAGCATCCTACGAGCAGTACTTC.

The V gene is TRBV7-8, the J gene TRBJ2-1; TRBD2 agrees at 12 bases. The length of the CDR3 is 15 residues. With V trimmed by 7 bases and J by 4 bases, 5 bases remained unmatched. The germline V gene encodes CDR1 SGHVS and CDR2 FQNEAQ. DNA of the CDR3: TGTGCCAGCACTCTAGCGGGAGGGCCATACAATGAGCAGTTCTTC. This translates into CASTLAGGPYNEQFF.

The V gene is TRBV29-1, the J gene TRBJ1-2, with no clear D. The germline gives CDR1 SQVTM, CDR2 ANQGSEA. V lost 0 bases, J lost 8 bases, and 13 bases lay in between. The CDR3 is 13 amino acids. The CDR3 here is CSVEDPGSWGYTF. In nucleotides, the CDR3 is TGCAGCGTTGAAGATCCGGGCTCTTGGGGCTACACCTTC.

This rearrangement joins TRBV6-1 to TRBJ2-7; 7 bases agree with TRBD1. This CDR3 is 12 amino acids long. V trimming: 1 base; J trimming: 6 bases; junction bases outside the gene matches: 0. Looked up from germline, CDR1 is MNHNS and CDR2 is SASEGT. CDR3 sequence (DNA): TGTGCCAGCAGTGAAGAGGGGGCCGAGCAGTACTTC. It translates to CASSEEGAEQYF.

V usage is TRBV6-5 and J usage is TRBJ2-7; 9 nucleotides align to TRBD2. The J segment lost 0 bases and the V segment lost 8 bases, leaving 5 bases of the junction unmatched. The CDR3 sequence is 14 residues long. Germline CDR1 MNHEY, CDR2 SVGAGI. The CDR3 DNA sequence: TGTGCCAGCCTAGCGGGACCCAACTCCTACGAGCAGTACTTC. Amino acids: CASLAGPNSYEQYF.

The J gene is TRBJ2-5, the V gene TRBV28, with D possibly TRBD2 on 6 matching bases. CDR3 size: 12 residues. Germline CDR1 and CDR2: MDHEN and SYDVKM. V was clipped by 6 bases and J by 2 bases, with 7 bases between them. The CDR3 sequence is CASSGTQETQYF. For the CDR3, the DNA is TGTGCCAGCAGCGGGACTCAAGAGACCCAGTACTTC.

The rearrangement links TRBV7-2 to TRBJ2-7; 15 bases map to TRBD2. The CDR3 sequence is 17 residues long. The germline V gene encodes CDR1 SGHTA and CDR2 FQGNSA. The junction had 7 bases not matched to a gene; V was cut back by 4 bases and J by 3 bases. In DNA form, the CDR3 reads TGTGCCAGCAGCTCTCCGGGACTAGCGGGAGGATACTACGAGCAGTACTTC. Translation: CASSSPGLAGGYYEQYF. Combining the CDR3 with reference TRBV7-2 and TRBJ2-7 gives the whole variable domain GAGVSQSPSNKVTEKGKDVELRCDPISGHTALYWYRQSLGQGLEFLIYFQGNSAPDKSGLPSDRFSAERTGGSVSTLTIQRTQQEDSAVYLCASSSPGLAGGYYEQYFGPGTRLTVT.

The chain has TRBV28 and TRBJ1-1, with D hard to call. Trimming cost V 7 bases and J 10 bases, with 19 bases left between them. The CDR3 covers 13 residues. CDR1 and CDR2 (germline): MDHEN, SYDVKM. In DNA form, the CDR3 reads TGTGCCAGCACTCTAAGCGGTTTTTTAAGAGCTTTCTTT. As protein: CASTLSGFLRAFF. The entire variable domain, with the rest obtained from reference TRBV28 and TRBJ1-1, is as follows: DVKVTQSSRYLVKRTGEKVFLECVQDMDHENMFWYRQDPGLGLRLIYFSYDVKMKEKGDIPEGYSVSREKKERFSLILESASTNQTSMYLCASTLSGFLRAFFGQGTRLTVV.

The chain couples TRBV7-3 to TRBJ2-7, with TRBD2 matching over 14 bases. The CDR3 loop spans 15 amino acids. Trimming at V came to 5 bases and at J to 7 bases, leaving 7 bases not matched to a gene. The V gene's germline CDR1 is SGHTA and CDR2 FQGTGA. The chain's CDR3 is CASSLTSGRAGEQYF. The CDR3 DNA reads TGTGCCAGCAGCCTGACTAGCGGGAGGGCCGGAGAGCAGTACTTC.

The chain joins TRBV28 to TRBJ1-4; TRBD1 aligns across 7 bases. J lost 5 bases, V lost 3 bases, and 15 bases had no gene match. The CDR3 covers 18 residues. CDR1 MDHEN and CDR2 SYDVKM come from the germline V gene. CDR3 nucleotides: TGTGCCAGCAGTTTTAACCCGGGACAGCACTTGGGGAATGAAAAACTGTTTTTT. This sequence encodes CASSFNPGQHLGNEKLFF.

This chain links TRBV7-6 with TRBJ2-7, with 9 bases that match TRBD1. The germline CDR1 and CDR2 sequences are SGHVS and FNYEAQ. V trimming: 0 bases; J trimming: 6 bases; junction bases outside the gene matches: 6. This CDR3 contains 15 residues. The CDR3 DNA follows: TGTGCCAGCAGCTTAGCCCGGGACAGGGCGGCCGAGCAGTACTTC. Its protein product is CASSLARDRAAEQYF.

Points on this clone: Other DNA sequences in the same sample also yield this CDR3. Written as DNA, the CDR3 is TGCGCCAGCAGCTTGGTAGTGGGGGTACAAGAGACCCAGTACTTC. Translation gives CASSLVVGVQETQYF. The chain has TRBV5-1 and TRBJ2-5; either TRBD1 or TRBD2 may supply D (5 bases each). CDR3 length: 15 residues. Germline V gene sequence: CDR1 SGHRS, CDR2 YFSETQ. Trimming removed 0 bases at V and 2 bases at J, with 11 bases between.

The chain uses TRBV18 and TRBJ2-7, with 9 nucleotides matching TRBD1. The CDR3 runs to 16 residues. The junction had 8 bases not matched to a gene; V was cut back by 4 bases and J by 1 base. Germline V gene data show CDR1 as KGHSH and CDR2 as LQKENI. This chain's CDR3 is CASSQTAGTGSYEQYF. DNA of the CDR3: TGTGCCAGCTCACAAACTGCCGGGACAGGGTCCTACGAGCAGTACTTC.

The chain combines TRBV27 with TRBJ2-5; possible D gene TRBD2, 6 bases. The CDR3 is 16 amino acids. Trimming removed 6 bases at V and 5 bases at J, with 22 bases between. Germline V gene lookup returns CDR1 MNHEY and CDR2 SMNVEV (reference sequence). CDR3 DNA sequence: TGTGCCAGCAGACTAGCCGCCGACACGCGCGTGGAGACCCAGTACTTC. Translated: CASRLAADTRVETQYF.

This chain links TRBV30 with TRBJ1-3; no definite D call. The length of the CDR3 is 17 residues. V lost 1 base to trimming and J lost 3 bases, with 19 bases between them. Germline V lookup: CDR1 GTSNPN, CDR2 SVGIG (reference sequence). CDR3: CAWSGQIGPRSGNTIYF. As DNA, the CDR3 is TGTGCCTGGAGTGGCCAAATTGGTCCCCGCAGTGGAAACACCATATATTTT.

In the case of this clone: Other nucleotide sequences in the sample specify the same CDR3. The chain recombines TRBV28 with TRBJ2-4; D gene uncertain. The CDR3 has 12 amino acids. Germline V gene sequence: CDR1 MDHEN, CDR2 SYDVKM. Trimming pared 2 bases from V and 6 bases from J, leaving 5 bases between. The DNA of the CDR3 is TGTGCCAGCAGTTTAACGGGAAACATTCAGTACTTC. Protein sequence: CASSLTGNIQYF.

This clone was seen a single time. The V call is TRBV28, the J call TRBJ2-7, with a possible D match to TRBD1 (5 bases). Germline lookup yields CDR1 MDHEN and CDR2 SYDVKM. The CDR3 loop spans 13 amino acids. The V end lost 6 bases, the J end lost 6 bases, and 15 bases lay between the germline ends. CDR3 bases: TGTGCCAGCAGCAGCCCAACAGGTTCCGAGCAGTACTTC. Its protein is CASSSPTGSEQYF.

The genes are TRBV11-2 and TRBJ2-3, with TRBD2 identical over 8 bases. The CDR3 has 15 residues. V lost 3 bases and J lost 4; bases outside the gene matches: 6. Looked up from germline, CDR1 is SGHAT and CDR2 is FQNNGV. The CDR3 DNA follows: TGTGCCAGCAGCTTTCGGGGGGGTAGCCCAGATACGCAGTATTTT. Its protein product is CASSFRGGSPDTQYF.

The chain joins TRBV30 to TRBJ2-2, with D perhaps given as TRBD1 or TRBD2 (5 bases each). The germline gives CDR1 GTSNPN, CDR2 SVGIG (reference sequence). Trimming stripped 3 bases from V and 4 bases from J, with 12 bases between. The CDR3 is made up of 14 amino acids. CDR3 sequence: CAWRGELATGELFF. CDR3 nucleotide sequence: TGTGCCTGGAGAGGGGAGCTTGCCACCGGGGAGCTGTTTTTT.

The chain couples TRBV7-8 to TRBJ2-5, with TRBD2 matching 11 bases. The CDR3 totals 16 residues. J was trimmed by 2 bases and V by 5 bases; bases with no gene match: 7. Germline V CDR1 and CDR2: SGHVS, FQNEAQ. CDR3 sequence reads: CASSLLTSGTQETQYF. CDR3 bases: TGTGCCAGCAGCCTGCTGACTAGCGGGACGCAAGAGACCCAGTACTTC.